This TCR beta chain was recorded in a study of graft-versus-host responses after intestinal transplantation. Here immunoSEQ multiplex PCR was the method, and the copy in TCRdb shows in-frame clones only, minus some. There are over 75,000 clones in the sample; around 90% occur only once, and over 7% lies in the top ten. Germline V CDR1 and CDR2: LNHNV, YYDKDF (reference sequence). The CDR3 runs 19 residues. The V end lost 1 base, the J end lost 0 bases, and 19 bases lay between the germline ends. Study-wide results and limits: Where graft-donor T cell macrochimerism was present, patients had high graft-versus-host to host-versus-graft clonal ratios in allografts. Among recipient marrow samples, GvH clones were found; some appeared first in ileum or blood.

On this clone: The antigen is unknown.

This rearrangement joins TRBV15 to TRBJ2-1, with a weak D call TRBD2 (5 bases). The receptor comes from a human donor who was the organ donor for an intestinal transplant. This specimen was unstimulated CD8+ T cells sorted from spleen or lymph node cells, taken before transplant. The CDR3 DNA reads TGTGCCACCAGCAGAGTCGGTTCCAAGCGGCGGAGCTCCTACAATGAGCAGTTCTTC. Amino acid sequence: CATSRVGSKRRSSYNEQFF.